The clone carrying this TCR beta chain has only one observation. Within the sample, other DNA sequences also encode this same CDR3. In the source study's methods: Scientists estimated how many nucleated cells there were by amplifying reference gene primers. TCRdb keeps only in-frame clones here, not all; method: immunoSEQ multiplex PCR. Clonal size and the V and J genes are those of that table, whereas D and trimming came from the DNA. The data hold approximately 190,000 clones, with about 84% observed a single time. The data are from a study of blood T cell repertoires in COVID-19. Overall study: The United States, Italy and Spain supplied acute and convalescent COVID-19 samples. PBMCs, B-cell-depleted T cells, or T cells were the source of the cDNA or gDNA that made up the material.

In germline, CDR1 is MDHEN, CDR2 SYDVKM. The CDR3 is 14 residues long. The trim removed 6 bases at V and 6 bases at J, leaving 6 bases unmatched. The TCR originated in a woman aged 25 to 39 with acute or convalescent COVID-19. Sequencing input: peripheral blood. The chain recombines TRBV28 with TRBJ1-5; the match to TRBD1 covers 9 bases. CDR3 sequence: CASRSTGGGQPQHF. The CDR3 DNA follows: TGTGCCAGCAGATCTACAGGGGGCGGTCAGCCCCAGCATTTT.